These T cell receptor beta chains were read from a single sample in a study of T cells in localized non-small cell lung cancer. Using immunoSEQ multiplex PCR, the repertoire was profiled, and TCRdb retains in-frame clones only, with some absent. The table shows over 25,000 clones, with around 73% occurring only once. The sequencing used peripheral blood, collected before any cancer treatment. The receptors shown here come from a male donor older than 55 with stage II squamous cell lung carcinoma. The conserved cysteine and the conserved F or W are not part of the CDR3 here. The order of the fields is D gene, clone size, J gene, V gene, CDR3 protein. A D gene is named only where the DNA matches it firmly. Rows may omit the clone size; those that give it use once, few, many or a size class.

D: NA; size: few; J: TRBJ1-1; V: TRBV30; CDR3: AWSVQSEAF
D: NA; size: NA; J: TRBJ2-7; V: TRBV2; CDR3: ASSDPRASSYEQY
D: NA; size: NA; J: TRBJ1-1; V: TRBV30; CDR3: ALKRRAELNTEAF
D: TRBD2; size: NA; J: TRBJ2-3; V: TRBV19; CDR3: ASSTTSGRADTQY
D: TRBD1; size: once; J: TRBJ1-2; V: TRBV7-9; CDR3: ASSLGTVNYGYT
D: TRBD1; size: NA; J: TRBJ1-4; V: TRBV5-1; CDR3: ASSSGQGGNEKLF
D: NA; size: NA; J: TRBJ2-1; V: TRBV9; CDR3: ASSVRLTWDEQF
D: NA; size: NA; J: TRBJ1-5; V: TRBV19; CDR3: ASRSSNRASHYSNQPQH
D: TRBD1; size: NA; J: TRBJ2-7; V: TRBV2; CDR3: ASSEQGVTYEQY
D: TRBD1; size: NA; J: TRBJ1-1; V: TRBV5-1; CDR3: ASGRGLGGTEAF
D: NA; size: NA; J: TRBJ1-6; V: TRBV6-1; CDR3: ASREVGYNSPLH
D: NA; size: NA; J: TRBJ2-3; V: TRBV5-4; CDR3: ASTRAGPGEDTQY